Following are 15 T cell receptor beta chains from one sample sequenced in a study. From the 5' RACE reads, TCRdb called clonotypes with MiXCR, one entry per CDR3 protein. The sample has approximately 8,700 distinct CDR3 sequences, more than 15% seen once. Sequencing was carried out using memory CD4+ T cells sorted from blood. Regarding subset: memory CD4+ T cells, CD4+CD45RO+CD25-. The origin of the receptors is a female donor with breast cancer.

By share, this clonotype counts as medium-sized. J is TRBJ1-1 and V is TRBV20-1; the D gene is possibly TRBD1 (6 bases). CDR3 length: 13 amino acids. Germline V lookup: CDR1 DFQATT, CDR2 SNEGSKA (reference sequence). V was cut by 6 bases and J by 3 bases, with 14 bases left in between. The CDR3: CSAQRAGDTEAFF. Here the CDR3 DNA reads TGCAGTGCACAGAGGGCAGGGGACACTGAAGCTTTCTTT.

Only a few counts were recorded for this clonotype. A much larger clone differs from this one at a single base, so this may be a read error. The rearrangement uses TRBV10-3 and TRBJ2-3, with 7 positions matching TRBD2. J was trimmed by 4 bases and V by 5 bases; bases with no gene match: 9. The CDR3 is made up of 15 amino acids. The germline gives CDR1 ENHRY, CDR2 SYGVKD. The DNA of the CDR3 is TGTGCCATCAGTCTAGGGGCTAGCGGCCCAGATACGCAGTATTTT. Translation: CAISLGASGPDTQYF.

As for this clonotype: This may be a read error: a much more frequent sequence differs by one nucleotide. The chain couples TRBV7-2 to TRBJ2-3, with D possibly matching TRBD2 (6 bases). The CDR3 sequence is 14 residues long. Germline values: CDR1 SGHTA, CDR2 FQGNSA. In DNA form, the CDR3 reads TGTGCCGGCAGCTTTCCCGGGAGAGCAGATACGCAGTATTTT. Translation gives CAGSFPGRADTQYF.

This clonotype is medium-sized. This chain links TRBV6-1 with TRBJ1-1; a weak D match, TRBD1 (6 bases). V was shortened by 2 bases and J by 7 bases, with 11 bases between the two germline ends. The CDR3 is made up of 13 amino acids. Germline assignment: CDR1 MNHNS and CDR2 SASEGT. In DNA form, the CDR3 reads TGTGCCAGCAGTGAACAGGGGAAGGGTGAAGCTTTCTTT. Translation gives CASSEQGKGEAFF.

A word on this clonotype: Since no conserved phenylalanine or tryptophan closes the CDR3, a read error is the likely cause. CDR3 DNA: TGTGCCAGCAGTCGAAGCGACTACAATGAGCAGTTCTCC. Translated: CASSRSDYNEQFS. The gene calls are TRBV6-1 and TRBJ2-1; no clear D. V lost 5 bases and J lost 3, with 8 bases in between. Germline loops: CDR1 MNHNS, CDR2 SASEGT. The CDR3 covers 13 residues.

By sample fraction, this clonotype is medium-sized. V gene TRBV6-6 combines with J gene TRBJ1-5; possible D gene TRBD1, 5 bases. Trimming cost V 6 bases and J 6 bases, with 12 bases left between them. Germline V lookup: CDR1 MNHNY, CDR2 SVGAGI (reference sequence). CDR3 length: 13 amino acids. The CDR3 DNA reads TGTGCCAGCAGACCCAGGGAGGGTCAGCCCCAGCATTTT. It yields the protein CASRPREGQPQHF.

This clonotype is medium-sized by share. V gene TRBV24-1 combines with J gene TRBJ2-1, with D maybe TRBD2 (5 bases). Per the germline V gene, CDR1 is KGHDR and CDR2 is SFDVKD. Trimming pared 4 bases from V and 7 bases from J, leaving 10 bases between. The CDR3 sequence is 13 residues long. CDR3 DNA: TGTGCCACCAGTGAGACTAATAAGAATGAGCAGTTCTTC. It codes for CATSETNKNEQFF.

By share of the sample, this clonotype is medium-sized. The chain joins TRBV11-2 to TRBJ2-3, with a tentative D call TRBD2 (9 bases). The CDR3 runs to 20 residues. V lost 2 bases and J 2 bases, leaving 26 bases between the germline ends. The V gene's germline CDR1 is SGHAT and CDR2 FQNNGV. CDR3 sequence: CASSLSWAGGTGLPTDTQYF. For the CDR3, the DNA is TGTGCCAGCAGCTTATCCTGGGCGGGGGGGACAGGCCTCCCCACAGATACGCAGTATTTT.

As for this clonotype: At one end, the junction sequence differs from germline, possibly due to a read error. This chain joins TRBV20-1 and TRBJ2-7; no reliable D call. This CDR3 region has 16 residues. Germline loops: CDR1 DFQATT, CDR2 SNEGSKA (reference sequence). The DNA of the CDR3 is TGCAGTGCGAGAGCGCCGGGTGGTACCGACTCCTACGAGCAGTACTTC. Amino acids: CSARAPGGTDSYEQYF.

On this clonotype itself: This clone may be a read error of a much larger clone one base away. The rearrangement uses TRBV4-1 and TRBJ2-5; D is ambiguous. The CDR3 contains 14 residues. Germline V lookup: CDR1 MGHRA, CDR2 YSYEKL. CDR3 in DNA: TGCGCCAGCGGCCAAGACAACAGACAAGAGACCCAGTACTTC. Translation gives CASGQDNRQETQYF.

By share, this clonotype ranks as medium-sized. This sequence joins TRBV5-1 and TRBJ2-6; D not resolved. The CDR3 is made up of 16 amino acids. Germline CDR1 is SGHRS and CDR2 is YFSETQ. V was pared by 4 bases and J by 4 bases, with 15 bases between. The CDR3 bases are TGCGCCAGCAGCACAGCCCCCGGCAGGGGGGCCAACGTCCTGACTTTC. Its protein product is CASSTAPGRGANVLTF.

Ten or more counts support this clonotype. This rearrangement joins TRBV24-1 to TRBJ2-7; 7 bases fit TRBD2. J lost 6 bases, V lost 2 bases, and 12 bases had no gene match. This CDR3 spans 16 amino acids. Germline V CDR1 and CDR2: KGHDR, SFDVKD. CDR3 sequence reads: CATSDSLSGTPSEQYF. The CDR3 DNA reads as TGTGCCACCAGTGATTCTTTGAGCGGGACCCCTTCCGAGCAGTACTTC.

This rearrangement joins TRBV4-1 to TRBJ1-4; no definite D call. Trimming stripped 2 bases from V and 8 bases from J, with 9 bases between. CDR3 length: 13 residues. The germline CDR1 and CDR2 sequences are MGHRA and YSYEKL. CDR3 protein: CASSQSGSEKLFF. In nucleotides, the CDR3 is TGCGCCAGCAGCCAATCGGGGTCCGAAAAACTGTTTTTT.

Sample share makes this clonotype medium-sized. This chain uses TRBV7-2 with TRBJ2-7, with D perhaps TRBD2 (6 bases). V shed 5 bases and J shed 7 bases, with 21 bases lying between them. Per germline, CDR1 SGHTA and CDR2 FQGNSA. The CDR3 is 15 residues long. In DNA, the CDR3 is TGTGCCAGCAGCCTGAATGGATGGGCTCGGGGGGAGCAGTACTTC. Translating gives CASSLNGWARGEQYF.

This clonotype is labeled as medium-sized. The chain uses TRBV6-5 and TRBJ1-2, with a weak D call TRBD1 (6 bases). This CDR3 is 16 amino acids long. Between the trimmed V and J ends, which lost 6 bases and 2 bases, there was a span of 19 bases. Looked up from germline, CDR1 is MNHEY and CDR2 is SVGAGI. In DNA, the CDR3 is TGTGCCAGCAGATCTTCCTCCGGGACACCGAACTATGGCTACACCTTC. Its translation: CASRSSSGTPNYGYTF.